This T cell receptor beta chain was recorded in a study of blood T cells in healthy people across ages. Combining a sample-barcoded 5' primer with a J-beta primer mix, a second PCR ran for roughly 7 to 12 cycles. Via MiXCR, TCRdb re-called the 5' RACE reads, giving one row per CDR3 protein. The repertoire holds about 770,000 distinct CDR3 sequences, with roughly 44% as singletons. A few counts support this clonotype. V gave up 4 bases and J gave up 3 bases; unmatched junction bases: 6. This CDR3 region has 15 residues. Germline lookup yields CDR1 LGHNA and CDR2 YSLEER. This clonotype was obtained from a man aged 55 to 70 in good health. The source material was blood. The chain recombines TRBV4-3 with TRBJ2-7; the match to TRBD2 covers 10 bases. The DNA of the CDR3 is TGCGCCAGCAGCCTTGGGACTAGCGCTCGCTACGAGCAGTACTTC. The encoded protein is CASSLGTSARYEQYF.